This record concerns one T cell receptor (beta chain) sequence. Cohort 3 recovery required two negative PCRs, clearance, or symptom resolution. Trimming shortened V by 10 bases and J by 9 bases, and 12 bases separated the two germline ends. The CDR3 totals 10 residues. CDR1 SNHLY and CDR2 FYNNEI come from the germline V gene. The sample comes from a study of blood T cell repertoires in COVID-19. In the original processing: The assay estimated nucleated cells by amplifying reference gene primers. Assay: immunoSEQ multiplex PCR; the TCRdb copy retains only in-frame clones and omits some. The V and J calls and clone size were taken over from that table, and D and trimming were inferred from the DNA. The sample has fewer than 400,000 clones; 92% are singletons.

The sequence derives from a woman in her thirties who had recovered from COVID-19. Specimen: PBMCs or T cells enriched from blood (not recorded which). This sequence joins TRBV2 and TRBJ1-2; D possibly corresponds to TRBD1 (5 bases). DNA for the CDR3: TGTGCCATCGGGGGTAGGAGCTACACCTTC. Encoded protein: CAIGGRSYTF.